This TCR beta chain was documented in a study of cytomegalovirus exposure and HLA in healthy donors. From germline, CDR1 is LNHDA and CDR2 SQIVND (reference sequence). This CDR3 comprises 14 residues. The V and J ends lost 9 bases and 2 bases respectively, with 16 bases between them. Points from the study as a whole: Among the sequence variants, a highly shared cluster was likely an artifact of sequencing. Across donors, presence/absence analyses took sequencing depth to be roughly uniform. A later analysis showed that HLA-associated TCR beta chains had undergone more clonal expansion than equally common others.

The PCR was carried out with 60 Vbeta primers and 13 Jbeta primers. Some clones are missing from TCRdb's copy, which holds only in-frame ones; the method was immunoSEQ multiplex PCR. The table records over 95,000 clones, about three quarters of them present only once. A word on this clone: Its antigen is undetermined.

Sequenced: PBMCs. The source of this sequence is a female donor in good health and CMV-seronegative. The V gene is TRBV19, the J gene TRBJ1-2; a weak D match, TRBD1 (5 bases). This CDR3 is CASAQRDRNYGYTF. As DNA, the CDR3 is TGTGCCAGCGCCCAAAGAGACAGAAACTATGGCTACACCTTC.